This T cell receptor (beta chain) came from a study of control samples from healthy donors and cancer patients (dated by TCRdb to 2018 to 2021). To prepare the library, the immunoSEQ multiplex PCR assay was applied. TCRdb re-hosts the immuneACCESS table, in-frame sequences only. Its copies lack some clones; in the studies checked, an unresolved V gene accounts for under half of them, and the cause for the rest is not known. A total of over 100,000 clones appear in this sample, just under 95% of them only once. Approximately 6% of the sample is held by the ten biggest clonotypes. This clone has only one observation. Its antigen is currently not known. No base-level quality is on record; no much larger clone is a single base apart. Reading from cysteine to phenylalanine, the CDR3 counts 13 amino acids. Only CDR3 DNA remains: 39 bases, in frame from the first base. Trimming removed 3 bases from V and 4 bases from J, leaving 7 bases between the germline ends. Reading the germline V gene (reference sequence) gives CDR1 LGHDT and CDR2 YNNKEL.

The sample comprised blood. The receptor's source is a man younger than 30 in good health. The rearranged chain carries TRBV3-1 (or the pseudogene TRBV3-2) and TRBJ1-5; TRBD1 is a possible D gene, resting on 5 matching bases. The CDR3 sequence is CASSQTVNQPQHF. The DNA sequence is TGTGCCAGCAGCCAGACAGTAAATCAGCCCCAGCATTTT.